The 29 T cell receptor beta chains reported below all come from one sample, sequenced in a study of PD-1 blockade in classical Hodgkin lymphoma (TCRdb year 2020). Libraries were made using the immunoSEQ multiplex PCR assay. As stored in TCRdb, this immuneACCESS dataset retains in-frame rearrangements with V and J assigned. A fraction of the clones does not appear; measured against another copy, unresolved V genes explain less than half of the discrepancy, and the remainder lacks a known reason. Across this sample there are some 86,000 clones, with 90% seen only once. Clones ranked in the top ten supply 2.5% to 3.5% of the sample. The sample's time point label is to be understood as: cycle 4 day 1 (C4D1), after about 6 weeks of nivolumab. Every trial patient had relapsed following autologous stem cell transplantation, and prior brentuximab vedotin exposure was what differed among cohorts A, B and C.

The specimen comprised peripheral blood mononuclear cells (PBMCs), sampled before the fourth cycle of nivolumab. The receptors were sampled from a human donor with classical Hodgkin lymphoma.

This chain connects TRBV4-1 to TRBJ2-2, with a weak D call TRBD1 (6 bases). Between the trimmed V and J ends, which lost 4 bases and 4 bases, there was a span of 10 bases. CDR1 MGHRA and CDR2 YSYEKL come from the germline V gene. The CDR3 consists of 14 residues. The CDR3 sequence: CASSLRDITGELFF. CDR3 DNA: TGCGCCAGCAGCCTCCGGGACATCACCGGGGAGCTGTTTTTT.

The rearrangement joins TRBV27 to TRBJ2-1; 9 positions match TRBD2. The V and J ends lost 2 bases and 8 bases, in that order; junction bases with no gene match: 4. This CDR3 spans 14 amino acids. Germline V gene lookup returns CDR1 MNHEY and CDR2 SMNVEV (reference sequence). Here the CDR3 DNA reads TGTGCCAGCAGTTTAGCGGGGGGGCCTTATGAGCAGTTCTTC. This codes for CASSLAGGPYEQFF.

The chain combines TRBV19 with TRBJ1-5; no clear D. CDR3 length: 15 amino acids. The V end was cut by 7 bases, the J end by 1 base, with 14 bases between. The germline gives CDR1 LNHDA, CDR2 SQIVND (reference sequence). The CDR3: CASTALLGSNQPQHF. For the CDR3, the DNA is TGTGCCAGTACCGCCCTTTTGGGGAGCAATCAGCCCCAGCATTTT.

The genes are TRBV7-2 and TRBJ1-5; the D gene is possibly TRBD1 (5 bases). The CDR3 is 15 residues long. V was clipped by 4 bases and J by 4 bases, with 14 bases between them. Germline-derived CDR1 and CDR2 are SGHTA and FQGNSA. CDR3 amino acids: CASSSGRVSNQPQHF. In DNA, the CDR3 is TGTGCCAGCAGCTCCGGCAGGGTTAGTAATCAGCCCCAGCATTTT.

The chain couples TRBV19 to TRBJ2-6; no definite D call. The CDR3 is 16 residues long. V lost 3 bases and J 0 bases, leaving 9 bases between the germline ends. Looked up from germline, CDR1 is LNHDA and CDR2 is SQIVND (reference sequence). The CDR3: CASSIQLRSGANVLTF. The CDR3 DNA reads TGTGCCAGTAGTATCCAGCTACGCTCTGGGGCCAACGTCCTGACTTTC. Variable domain in full (rest from reference TRBV19 and TRBJ2-6): DGGITQSPKYLFRKEGQNVTLSCEQNLNHDAMYWYRQDPGQGLRLIYYSQIVNDFQKGDIAEGYSVSREKKESFPLTVTSAQKNPTAFYLCASSIQLRSGANVLTFGAGSRLTVL.

This clone appeared once. The chain recombines TRBV28 with TRBJ1-5; TRBD1 might be the D (6 bases). Trimming took off 3 bases at V and 6 bases at J, with 15 bases between the two ends. Germline V lookup: CDR1 MDHEN, CDR2 SYDVKM. The CDR3 totals 15 residues. CDR3 region: CASSFRQGKSQPQHF. CDR3 sequence (DNA): TGTGCCAGCAGTTTCCGGCAGGGGAAGAGTCAGCCCCAGCATTTT.

The chain uses TRBV21-1 and TRBJ1-1; TRBD1, the D gene given by the table, was not confirmed from the DNA. TRBV21-1 is a recognized pseudogene. This CDR3 is 18 amino acids long. As DNA, the CDR3 is TGTGCCAGCAGCAAAGCGTGGATCAGGTACCTCATTAACACTGAAGCTTTCTTT. It encodes CASSKAWIRYLINTEAFF.

The gene calls are TRBV6-6 and TRBJ1-3; D remains ambiguous. Germline values: CDR1 MNHNY, CDR2 SVGAGI (reference sequence). V gave up 2 bases and J gave up 8 bases, with 4 bases separating them. The CDR3 covers 11 residues. The CDR3 region has the DNA TGTGCCAGCAGTTACCGGGACACCATATATTTT. Translation gives CASSYRDTIYF.

This rearrangement joins TRBV6-5 to TRBJ2-5, with 7 bases identical to TRBD2. V lost 1 base to trimming and J lost 4 bases; unmatched junction nucleotides: 3. Per the germline V gene, CDR1 is MNHEY and CDR2 is SVGAGI. This CDR3 is built from 14 residues. In DNA form, the CDR3 reads TGTGCCAGCAGTTACTTCAGGGAGGGAGAGACCCAGTACTTC. The encoded protein is CASSYFREGETQYF.

The chain employs TRBV7-9 and TRBJ2-7; no definite D call. With 0 bases removed from V and 6 bases from J, the gap between germline ends came to 6 bases. The germline V gene encodes CDR1 SEHNR and CDR2 FQNEAQ (reference sequence). The CDR3 totals 12 residues. The CDR3 is CASSLAFPEQYF. CDR3 DNA sequence: TGTGCCAGCAGCTTAGCGTTCCCCGAGCAGTACTTC.

J is TRBJ2-1 and V is TRBV20-1; a weak D match, TRBD2 (5 bases). The V and J ends lost 6 bases and 10 bases respectively, with 13 bases between them. Germline V gene sequence: CDR1 DFQATT, CDR2 SNEGSKA (reference sequence). The CDR3 is made up of 11 amino acids. This CDR3 is CSAPRGGEQFF. The CDR3 bases are TGCAGTGCCCCTCGGGGTGGAGAGCAGTTCTTC.

The gene calls are TRBV15 and TRBJ1-1, with TRBD1 as a possible D gene (6 bases). From germline, CDR1 is LNHNV and CDR2 YYDKDF (reference sequence). The CDR3 consists of 18 residues. V was trimmed by 0 bases and J by 1 base, leaving 18 bases between them. CDR3 sequence reads: CATSRDRETGKRNTEAFF. CDR3 bases: TGTGCCACCAGCAGAGACCGAGAAACAGGGAAAAGGAACACTGAAGCTTTCTTT.

The rearrangement joins TRBV4-2 to TRBJ2-2, with 7 bases aligning to TRBD2. The junction had 11 bases not matched to a gene; V was cut back by 2 bases and J by 2 bases. CDR1 is LGHNA, CDR2 YNFKEQ, per germline. This CDR3 is built from 18 residues. CDR3 protein: CASSQSRRGLTNTGELFF. The DNA for the CDR3 is TGTGCCAGCAGCCAATCCCGGAGGGGACTAACTAACACCGGGGAGCTGTTTTTT.

V gene TRBV28 combines with J gene TRBJ2-7, with 7 bases that match TRBD1. CDR1 and CDR2 (germline): MDHEN, SYDVKM. The CDR3 runs to 12 residues. The V segment lost 6 bases and the J segment 3 bases; nucleotides outside the gene matches: 2. The CDR3 coding sequence is TGTGCCAGCAGCGGGACAGTCTACGAGCAGTACTTC. Translating it yields CASSGTVYEQYF. Together with reference TRBV28 and TRBJ2-7, the CDR3 gives the full variable domain: DVKVTQSSRYLVKRTGEKVFLECVQDMDHENMFWYRQDPGLGLRLIYFSYDVKMKEKGDIPEGYSVSREKKERFSLILESASTNQTSMYLCASSGTVYEQYFGPGTRLTVT.

The gene calls are TRBV19 and TRBJ2-7, with 8 bases lining up with TRBD1. Germline values: CDR1 LNHDA, CDR2 SQIVND (reference sequence). The CDR3 length is 13 residues. With V trimmed by 3 bases and J by 5 bases, 3 bases remained unmatched. For the CDR3, the DNA is TGTGCCAGTAGTATCGGACAGGGCCACGAGCAGTACTTC. Translation: CASSIGQGHEQYF.

The gene calls are TRBV5-4 and TRBJ2-2; 7 bases fit TRBD2. Germline CDR1 reads SGHNT; CDR2 reads YYREEE (reference sequence). Unmatched junction bases numbered 12, after V lost 4 bases and J lost 3 bases. CDR3 length equals 17 residues. For the CDR3, the DNA is TGTGCCAGCAGCCCTTCAGGACTAGTGTCTGACACCGGGGAGCTGTTTTTT. It encodes CASSPSGLVSDTGELFF.

V is TRBV29-1 and J is TRBJ2-7, with TRBD1 matching over 9 bases. Germline assignment: CDR1 SQVTM and CDR2 ANQGSEA. The junction had 9 bases not matched to a gene; V was cut back by 7 bases and J by 5 bases. This CDR3 has 13 residues. Here the CDR3 reads CSGADRGAHEQYF. CDR3 nucleotide sequence: TGCAGCGGCGCGGACAGGGGTGCCCACGAGCAGTACTTC.

The chain has TRBV5-4 and TRBJ2-7, with D possibly called TRBD1 or TRBD2 (5 bases each). V was cut by 4 bases and J by 3 bases, with 14 bases left in between. CDR1 and CDR2 from the germline V gene are SGHNT and YYREEE (reference sequence). CDR3 length: 14 residues. This CDR3 reads CASSAEPGRYEQYF. CDR3 nucleotides: TGTGCCAGCAGCGCTGAGCCGGGGCGCTACGAGCAGTACTTC.

In DNA form, the CDR3 reads TGTGCCAGCAGTTTAGCCGGGACAGGTTACCAATATGGCTACACCTTC. Translation: CASSLAGTGYQYGYTF. This chain joins TRBV27 and TRBJ1-2; 8 bases map to TRBD1. Trimming at V came to 2 bases and at J to 5 bases, leaving 10 bases not matched to a gene. CDR1 and CDR2 from the germline V gene are MNHEY and SMNVEV (reference sequence). This CDR3 has 16 residues.

The V call is TRBV30, the J call TRBJ1-5; TRBD1 agrees at 8 bases. The CDR3 sequence is 17 residues long. V trimming: 1 base; J trimming: 4 bases; junction bases outside the gene matches: 12. Germline V gives CDR1 GTSNPN, CDR2 SVGIG (reference sequence). CDR3 loop: CAWSDSPIRTGNQPQHF. The CDR3 DNA reads as TGTGCCTGGAGTGATTCACCCATCCGGACAGGGAATCAGCCCCAGCATTTT.

The chain recombines TRBV5-1 with TRBJ2-1, with 7 bases aligning to TRBD1. CDR3 size: 15 residues. From germline, CDR1 is SGHRS and CDR2 YFSETQ. V shed 6 bases and J 0 bases; nucleotides not matched to a gene: 6. CDR3 DNA: TGCGCCAGCATTGAGGGGACAGTCTCCTACAATGAGCAGTTCTTC. Residues: CASIEGTVSYNEQFF.

The gene calls are TRBV28 and TRBJ2-5, with D tentatively TRBD1 (6 bases). The J call is doubtful: the DNA matches TRBJ2-7 better. The CDR3 has 14 amino acids. In germline, CDR1 is MDHEN, CDR2 SYDVKM. This CDR3 reads CASSLGDKTYEQYF. CDR3 coding DNA: TGTGCCAGCAGTTTAGGGGACAAGACCTACGAGCAGTACTTC.

As DNA, the CDR3 is TGTGCCAGTAGTACCTTGGACCGCTACGAGCAGTACTTC. This translates into CASSTLDRYEQYF. The chain joins TRBV19 to TRBJ2-7; D is unclear. The CDR3 runs 13 residues. Germline values: CDR1 LNHDA, CDR2 SQIVND (reference sequence). The V and J ends lost 4 bases and 3 bases respectively, with 10 bases between them. Based on the CDR3 plus reference TRBV19 and TRBJ2-7, the full variable domain is DGGITQSPKYLFRKEGQNVTLSCEQNLNHDAMYWYRQDPGQGLRLIYYSQIVNDFQKGDIAEGYSVSREKKESFPLTVTSAQKNPTAFYLCASSTLDRYEQYFGPGTRLTVT.

V is TRBV5-6 and J is TRBJ1-6; perhaps TRBD1 as D (6 bases). The germline CDR1 and CDR2 sequences are SGHDT and YYEEEE. Trimming pared 1 base from V and 4 bases from J, leaving 18 bases between. The CDR3 extends over 18 amino acids. The CDR3 DNA reads TGTGCCAGCAGCTTGTATTTTGGAGGCAGGGGTTATAATTCACCCCTCCACTTT. Amino acid sequence: CASSLYFGGRGYNSPLHF.

The chain is built from TRBV15 and TRBJ2-2, with no clear D. Per the germline V gene, CDR1 is LNHNV and CDR2 is YYDKDF (reference sequence). The CDR3 contains 16 residues. V was shortened by 0 bases and J by 0 bases, with 8 bases between the two germline ends. CDR3 loop: CATSREPVANTGELFF. The CDR3 bases are TGTGCCACCAGCAGAGAACCGGTCGCGAACACCGGGGAGCTGTTTTTT.

The V and J genes are TRBV28 and TRBJ2-7; D unresolved. The CDR3 is made up of 15 amino acids. Germline V gene sequence: CDR1 MDHEN, CDR2 SYDVKM. V gave up 10 bases and J gave up 2 bases, with 21 bases separating them. CDR3 protein: CAIAPLTPSAYEQYF. For the CDR3, the DNA is TGTGCCATCGCCCCATTGACTCCTTCCGCCTACGAGCAGTACTTC.

This clone was detected only once. V is TRBV6-6 and J is TRBJ2-7; 9 nucleotides align to TRBD1. This CDR3 has 16 amino acids. Per the germline V gene, CDR1 is MNHNY and CDR2 is SVGAGI (reference sequence). With 5 bases clipped from V and 1 base from J, the junction kept 9 bases outside the gene matches. The CDR3 here is CASSTSGTGRSYEQYF. In DNA, the CDR3 is TGTGCCAGCAGTACCTCCGGGACAGGGAGGTCCTACGAGCAGTACTTC.

The chain uses TRBV6-5 and TRBJ1-2; D is possibly TRBD1 (6 bases). CDR3 size: 14 residues. The germline gives CDR1 MNHEY, CDR2 SVGAGI. The germline V and J ends were trimmed by 6 bases and 4 bases, with 15 bases remaining between them. CDR3 DNA: TGTGCCAGCAGAGCGACCGACAGGTCCTATGGCTACACCTTC. Translated, it gives CASRATDRSYGYTF.

J is TRBJ1-2 and V is TRBV4-1, with D unclear. V was pared by 1 base and J by 2 bases, with 17 bases between. CDR3 length: 17 residues. From germline, CDR1 is MGHRA and CDR2 YSYEKL. The CDR3 region has the DNA TGCGCCAGCAGCCAAGGTCATCGGACGGTCCCCAACTATGGCTACACCTTC. Amino acids: CASSQGHRTVPNYGYTF.